The 30 T cell receptor beta chains below were found in one sample sequenced in a study of HIV-infected patients and healthy controls (dated by TCRdb to between 2014 and 2016). Library preparation was by 5' RACE. Sequencing relied on an Illumina MiSeq. SuperScript III was used to reverse transcribe 500 ng RNA with primers targeting the alpha and beta constant regions. Separate libraries for the alpha and beta chains were generated through chain-specific third strand synthesis that incorporated multiplexing indices. TCRdb took the public reads, trimmed them with fastp at Q25, ran MiXCR for clone calling and kept in-frame beta chains. CDR3 protein duplicates are merged, each entry listing the most common genes and DNA. The sample profile shows tens of thousands of distinct CDR3 sequences; under 9% of them were found once. The top ten hold under 5% of the sample. Since whole blood was used without any cell fractionation, the repertoire reflected all peripheral T cells in unsorted form.

The sample consisted of blood. The origin of the receptors is an adult in good health.

The sample holds many counts of this clonotype. The rearrangement links TRBV11-2 to TRBJ2-2, with a tentative D call TRBD1 (6 bases). The CDR3 totals 16 residues. The V and J ends lost 3 bases and 4 bases respectively, with 15 bases between them. Looked up from germline, CDR1 is SGHAT and CDR2 is FQNNGV. The CDR3: CASSFDPGAVTGELFF. The CDR3 bases are TGTGCCAGCAGCTTTGACCCAGGGGCGGTCACCGGGGAGCTGTTTTTT.

This clonotype was seen ten or more times. J is TRBJ2-3 and V is TRBV5-4, with D tentatively TRBD1 or TRBD2 (5 bases each). Germline lookup yields CDR1 SGHNT and CDR2 YYREEE (reference sequence). This CDR3 is built from 18 residues. Trimming took 6 bases from V and 4 from J, leaving 27 bases between them. CDR3 region: CASTWGPGAGMLADTQYF. CDR3 DNA sequence: TGTGCCAGCACCTGGGGTCCCGGGGCAGGGATGCTCGCAGATACGCAGTATTTT.

The sample holds many counts of this clonotype. This sequence joins TRBV5-6 and TRBJ1-2; no definite D call. The V gene lost 0 bases and the J gene lost 0 bases, with 6 bases spanning the gap. This CDR3 is 14 amino acids long. From germline, CDR1 is SGHDT and CDR2 YYEEEE. The CDR3 nucleotides read TGTGCCAGCAGCTTGGAGGCAGCTAACTATGGCTACACCTTC. Its protein is CASSLEAANYGYTF.

In regard to this clonotype: At one of its ends the junction is not consistent with the germline gene, which may arise from a read error. The rearrangement joins TRBV12-5 to TRBJ1-2, with D possibly being TRBD1 (6 bases). CDR3 length equals 10 residues. The germline CDR1 and CDR2 sequences are LGHNT and FRNRAP. In nucleotides, the CDR3 is TGTGCTAGTGGCCGGGGGCGTCCCCGGTTC. This translates into CASGRGRPRF.

This clonotype has ten or more counts. The chain is built from TRBV6-6 and TRBJ1-6, with D maybe TRBD1 (5 bases). CDR1 and CDR2 (germline): MNHNY, SVGAGI (reference sequence). The CDR3 loop spans 14 amino acids. Deletions cut 6 bases from V and 6 bases from J, with 12 bases between. Here the CDR3 DNA reads TGTGCCAGCAGGCGGGACGGGGGTAATTCACCCCTCCACTTT. Translation gives CASRRDGGNSPLHF.

This clonotype was observed at least ten times. The chain carries TRBV12-3 or TRBV12-4 and TRBJ1-5; no clear D. The length of the CDR3 is 12 residues. V was trimmed by 6 bases and J by 9 bases, leaving 12 bases between them. For the CDR3, the DNA is TGTGCCAGCAGGGACGGGAGGACGCCCCAGCATTTT. Translation gives CASRDGRTPQHF.

This clonotype was counted many times. V gene TRBV7-9 combines with J gene TRBJ2-5; 7 nucleotides match TRBD1. Germline CDR1 SEHNR, CDR2 FQNEAQ (reference sequence). The ends lost 5 bases at V and 5 bases at J; junction bases unmatched: 11. This CDR3 is 15 amino acids long. CDR3 protein: CASSPTRQGGETQYF. CDR3 in DNA: TGTGCCAGCAGCCCAACCCGACAGGGTGGGGAGACCCAGTACTTC.

J is TRBJ2-2 and V is TRBV12-3 or TRBV12-4; no reliable D call. The length of the CDR3 is 14 residues. V was trimmed by 5 bases and J by 4 bases, leaving 11 bases between them. The CDR3 loop is CASSPGRSTGELFF. In DNA form, the CDR3 reads TGTGCCAGCAGTCCCGGACGCTCCACCGGGGAGCTGTTTTTT.

Ten or more counts support this clonotype. The rearrangement uses TRBV29-1 and TRBJ2-1, with a tentative D call TRBD2 (5 bases). With 7 bases removed from V and 8 bases from J, the gap between germline ends came to 12 bases. CDR3 length: 11 amino acids. Germline-derived CDR1 and CDR2 are SQVTM and ANQGSEA. This chain's CDR3 is CSGRTVDEQFF. CDR3 DNA sequence: TGCAGCGGGCGGACTGTAGATGAGCAGTTCTTC.

The sample holds one count of this clonotype. The J gene is TRBJ2-7, the V gene TRBV6-2 or TRBV6-3; 9 bases are shared with TRBD1. From germline, CDR1 is MNHEY and CDR2 SVGEGT. The CDR3 sequence is 17 residues long. V lost 6 bases and J lost 1; bases outside the gene matches: 13. The CDR3 DNA is TGTGCCAGCAGCCTTACCCGGGACAGGGCTTTATCCTACGAGCAGTACTTC. Amino acid sequence: CASSLTRDRALSYEQYF.

This clonotype was found many times. The chain carries TRBV4-3 and TRBJ2-7; 9 bases line up with TRBD1. With V trimmed by 1 base and J by 1 base, 2 bases remained unmatched. CDR1 LGHNA and CDR2 YSLEER come from the germline V gene. The CDR3 has 15 residues. Here the CDR3 DNA reads TGCGCCAGCAGCCAAGGGACAGGGGAGTCCTACGAGCAGTACTTC. Encoded protein: CASSQGTGESYEQYF.

This clonotype was recorded at least ten times. The chain is built from TRBV6-1 and TRBJ2-7; tentative D call: TRBD1 (7 bases). CDR1 is MNHNS, CDR2 SASEGT, per germline. The V and J ends lost 11 bases and 6 bases respectively, with 20 bases between them. The CDR3 extends over 13 amino acids. The chain's CDR3 is CAHNRAGGSEQYF. CDR3 bases: TGTGCCCATAACCGGGCAGGGGGGTCCGAGCAGTACTTC.

V usage is TRBV10-3 and J usage is TRBJ1-5; tentative D call: TRBD1 (6 bases). Trimming shortened V by 10 bases and J by 3 bases, and 16 bases separated the two germline ends. The CDR3 length is 14 residues. Per germline, CDR1 ENHRY and CDR2 SYGVKD. CDR3 loop: CATQGNGDNQPQHF. The CDR3 region has the DNA TGTGCCACCCAGGGGAATGGAGACAATCAGCCCCAGCATTTT.

There are many counts of this clonotype. This chain uses TRBV7-9 with TRBJ2-3, with 7 bases aligning to TRBD2. CDR1 is SEHNR and CDR2 is FQNEAQ in the germline V gene (reference sequence). The CDR3 runs to 13 residues. Unmatched junction bases numbered 6, after V lost 5 bases and J lost 7 bases. CDR3 bases: TGTGCCAGCAGCCCCGCTAGCGGAAATACGCAGTATTTT. It yields the protein CASSPASGNTQYF.

In this sample, this clonotype turned up many times. V gene TRBV7-9 combines with J gene TRBJ2-7; perhaps TRBD2 as D (6 bases). Trimming shortened V by 5 bases and J by 6 bases, and 11 bases separated the two germline ends. CDR1 SEHNR and CDR2 FQNEAQ come from the germline V gene (reference sequence). The CDR3 has 12 amino acids. The CDR3 is CASSTTSTEQYF. The CDR3, as DNA: TGTGCCAGCAGCACAACTAGCACCGAGCAGTACTTC.

In this sample, this clonotype turned up a few times. The genes are TRBV5-1 and TRBJ2-5, with D possibly TRBD2 on 6 matching bases. Germline V CDR1 and CDR2: SGHRS, YFSETQ. The CDR3 runs 13 residues. Trimming pared 5 bases from V and 3 bases from J, leaving 11 bases between. CDR3 loop: CASRVGGEETQYF. As DNA, the CDR3 is TGCGCCAGCAGAGTCGGGGGTGAAGAGACCCAGTACTTC.

At least ten counts were recorded for this clonotype. V is TRBV6-5 and J is TRBJ1-1, with D maybe TRBD1 (6 bases). V was pared by 6 bases and J by 7 bases, with 18 bases between. CDR3 length: 14 amino acids. Per germline, CDR1 MNHEY and CDR2 SVGAGI. This CDR3 is CASRRAGDSGEAFF. CDR3 DNA: TGTGCCAGCAGACGCGCAGGGGATTCGGGTGAAGCTTTCTTT.

The table lists this clonotype with many counts. This rearrangement joins TRBV10-3 to TRBJ2-5; D gene ambiguous. Trimming pared 0 bases from V and 3 bases from J, leaving 8 bases between. The germline V gene encodes CDR1 ENHRY and CDR2 SYGVKD. The CDR3 runs to 14 residues. The CDR3 DNA is TGTGCCATCAGTGAGTCGTACAAGGAAGAGACCCAGTACTTC. This gives the protein CAISESYKEETQYF.

The rearrangement uses TRBV7-9 and TRBJ2-7, with D unresolved. V was shortened by 5 bases and J by 4 bases, with 15 bases between the two germline ends. CDR3 length equals 14 residues. The germline V gene has CDR1 SEHNR and CDR2 FQNEAQ (reference sequence). CDR3 bases: TGTGCCAGCAGCCCCGCCCCCCGTGGATACGAGCAGTACTTC. It yields the protein CASSPAPRGYEQYF.

This clonotype was counted ten times or more. The chain uses TRBV30 and TRBJ1-6; D is uncertain. This CDR3 contains 12 residues. V lost 4 bases and J lost 6, with 7 bases in between. Germline lookup yields CDR1 GTSNPN and CDR2 SVGIG (reference sequence). The CDR3 nucleotides are TGTGCCTGGACCATGTCTAATTCACCCCTCCACTTT. As protein: CAWTMSNSPLHF.

This clonotype has ten or more counts. The chain is built from TRBV12-3 or TRBV12-4 and TRBJ2-3; D is possibly TRBD1 (6 bases). V lost 5 bases, J lost 2 bases, and 17 bases lay in between. The CDR3 runs 16 residues. Here the CDR3 DNA reads TGTGCCAGCAGTCCAGCCGGGACAAAAGACACAGATACGCAGTATTTT. This sequence encodes CASSPAGTKDTDTQYF.

The chain links TRBV18 to TRBJ2-5, with 9 nucleotides matching TRBD2. Germline V CDR1 and CDR2: KGHSH, LQKENI. The CDR3 has 14 amino acids. Trimming at V came to 4 bases and at J to 2 bases, leaving 2 bases not matched to a gene. The CDR3 DNA sequence: TGTGCCAGCTCACGTGGACTAGCGCAAGAGACCCAGTACTTC. Residues: CASSRGLAQETQYF.

The CDR3 loop is CASSRTGGDRGYTF. The CDR3 nucleotides are TGTGCCAGTAGTCGGACGGGGGGGGATCGCGGCTACACCTTC. This chain uses TRBV19 with TRBJ1-2, with D perhaps TRBD1 (5 bases). Trimming took 5 bases from V and 8 from J, leaving 18 bases between them. The CDR3 sequence is 14 residues long. Germline CDR1 LNHDA, CDR2 SQIVND (reference sequence).

This clonotype showed up many times. The chain couples TRBV10-3 to TRBJ2-7; 9 bases fit TRBD1. In germline, CDR1 is ENHRY, CDR2 SYGVKD. The CDR3 covers 17 residues. V was pared by 1 base and J by 5 bases, with 12 bases of the junction left unmatched. The CDR3 loop is CAISEYAGTGRINEQYF. CDR3 DNA: TGTGCCATCAGTGAGTATGCTGGGACAGGGCGTATCAACGAGCAGTACTTC.

Sample share makes this clonotype medium-sized. The J gene is TRBJ2-3, the V gene TRBV3-1; D is unresolved. The length of the CDR3 is 15 residues. With 3 bases removed from V and 1 base from J, the gap between germline ends came to 11 bases. From germline, CDR1 is LGHDT and CDR2 YNNKEL (reference sequence). DNA of the CDR3: TGTGCCAGCAGCCAGGACCCTCTGGGCACAGATACGCAGTATTTT. Amino acid sequence: CASSQDPLGTDTQYF.

This clonotype was recorded at least ten times. J is TRBJ2-7 and V is TRBV20-1, with unresolved D. The CDR3 covers 12 residues. The germline V gene encodes CDR1 DFQATT and CDR2 SNEGSKA (reference sequence). The ends were cut back, 7 bases at V and 5 bases at J, with 15 bases in the middle. The CDR3 spells CSGLGNYDEQYF. CDR3 DNA sequence: TGCAGTGGTCTAGGGAACTACGACGAGCAGTACTTC.

This rearrangement joins TRBV2 to TRBJ1-1; no firm D call. Between the trimmed V and J ends, which lost 1 base and 3 bases, there was a span of 6 bases. The CDR3 is made up of 13 amino acids. CDR1 SNHLY and CDR2 FYNNEI come from the germline V gene. In DNA, the CDR3 is TGTGCCAGCAGTGAAGTCGTGGACACTGAAGCTTTCTTT. Residues: CASSEVVDTEAFF.

This clonotype was seen ten or more times. The chain is built from TRBV7-2 and TRBJ1-5, with TRBD1 matching over 8 bases. Germline trimming cut 6 bases from V and 0 bases from J; bases unmatched to any gene: 7. Germline lookup yields CDR1 SGHTA and CDR2 FQGNSA. This CDR3 contains 16 residues. In DNA, the CDR3 is TGTGCCAGCAGTCTACAGGGGGGATATAGCAATCAGCCCCAGCATTTT. It specifies CASSLQGGYSNQPQHF.

This chain links TRBV3-1 with TRBJ1-5; no reliable D call. V shed 0 bases and J shed 4 bases, with 10 bases lying between them. The CDR3 is made up of 15 amino acids. Germline CDR1 LGHDT, CDR2 YNNKEL (reference sequence). Written as DNA, the CDR3 is TGTGCCAGCAGCCAAGATTCCGGTACTAATCAGCCCCAGCATTTT. Translation: CASSQDSGTNQPQHF.

This clonotype occurred many times. The V gene is TRBV6-5, the J gene TRBJ1-2; 8 bases map to TRBD1. J lost 0 bases, V lost 6 bases, and 3 bases had no gene match. This CDR3 contains 14 residues. Germline V CDR1 and CDR2: MNHEY, SVGAGI. CDR3 bases: TGTGCCAGCAGGACAGGGGAAGCTAACTATGGCTACACCTTC. Its protein product is CASRTGEANYGYTF.